Listed here is a single T cell receptor (beta chain). Its antigen remains unknown. The sample comes from a study of lymphopenia after photon versus proton radiotherapy. Study observations and caveats: Proton therapy kept repertoires fairly stable, unlike photons, which gained effector/memory cells. After the lymphocyte nadir, photon-treated repertoires showed oligoclonal expansion, especially of CD8+ Temra cells. Better survival with proton therapy was suggested as possible, not demonstrated.

Repertoires were generated with immunoSEQ multiplex PCR, while TCRdb's copy carries only in-frame clones and drops some. The repertoire includes more than 35,000 clones, 85% to 90% of them detected once, and approximately 2.9% sits in the top ten. With 0 bases clipped from V and 8 bases from J, the junction kept 4 bases outside the gene matches. CDR1 and CDR2 from the germline V gene are SGHTS and YDEGEE. The CDR3 has 15 amino acids. The rearrangement uses TRBV5-8 and TRBJ2-1, with TRBD2 matching over 11 bases. The clonotype originates from a man aged 45-65 years with gastric cancer. Source: peripheral blood, taken from a patient treated with photon-based radiotherapy. CDR3 DNA: TGTGCCAGCAGCTTGGGTAGCGGGAGGGCCCATGAGCAGTTCTTC. This codes for CASSLGSGRAHEQFF.